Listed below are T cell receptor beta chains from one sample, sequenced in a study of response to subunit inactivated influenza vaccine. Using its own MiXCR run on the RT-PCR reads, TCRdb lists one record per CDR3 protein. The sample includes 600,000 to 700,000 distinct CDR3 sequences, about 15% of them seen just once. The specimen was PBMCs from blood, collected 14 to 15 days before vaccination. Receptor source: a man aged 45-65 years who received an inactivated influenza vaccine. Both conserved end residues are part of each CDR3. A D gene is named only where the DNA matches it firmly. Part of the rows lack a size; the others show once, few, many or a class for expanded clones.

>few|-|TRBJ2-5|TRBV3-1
CASSQDWDNWGGTQETQYF
TGTGCCAGCAGCCAAGATTGGGACAATTGGGGTGGGACCCAAGAGACCCAGTACTTC
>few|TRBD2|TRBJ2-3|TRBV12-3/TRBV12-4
CASSLNSGVSTDTQYF
TGTGCCAGCAGTTTGAATAGCGGGGTTAGCACAGATACGCAGTATTTT
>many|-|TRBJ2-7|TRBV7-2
CASSLGGMGYEQYF
TGTGCCAGCAGCTTAGGGGGGATGGGCTACGAGCAGTACTTC
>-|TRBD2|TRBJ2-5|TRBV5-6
CASSLGLTSAETQYF
TGTGCCAGCAGCTTGGGCTTGACTAGCGCCGAGACCCAGTACTTC
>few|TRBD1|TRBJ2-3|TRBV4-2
CASSLQTGGYTDTQYF
TGTGCCAGCAGCCTACAAACAGGGGGCTACACAGATACGCAGTATTTT
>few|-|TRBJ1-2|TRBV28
CASIQGSYGYTF
TGTGCCAGCATTCAGGGAAGCTATGGCTACACCTTC
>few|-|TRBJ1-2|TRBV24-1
CATSDFRLGYTF
TGTGCCACCAGTGATTTTCGGCTTGGCTACACCTTC
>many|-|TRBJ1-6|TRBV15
CATSRRQTSPLHF
TGTGCCACCAGCAGGCGACAGACCTCACCCCTCCACTTT
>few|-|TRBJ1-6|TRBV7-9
CASSLDGTPTPLHF
TGTGCCAGCAGCTTAGACGGGACTCCCACACCCCTCCACTTT
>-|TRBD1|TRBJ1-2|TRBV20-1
CSARRGTGLGYTF
TGCAGTGCTAGGCGGGGGACAGGTCTGGGCTACACCTTC
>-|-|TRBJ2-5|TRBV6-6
CASTQSGGQETQYF
TGTGCCAGCACTCAATCGGGCGGCCAAGAGACCCAGTACTTC
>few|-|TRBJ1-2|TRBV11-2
CASSPLKWKDYGYTF
TGTGCCAGCAGCCCTCTAAAATGGAAAGACTATGGCTACACCTTC
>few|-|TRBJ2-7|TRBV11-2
CASSRPRYEQYF
TGTGCCAGCAGCCGTCCGAGATACGAGCAGTACTTC
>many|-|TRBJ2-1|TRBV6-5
CASSYRGVYDEQFF
TGTGCCAGCAGTTACAGGGGGGTGTATGATGAGCAGTTCTTC
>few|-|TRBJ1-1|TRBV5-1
CASSEGVGNTEAFF
TGCGCCAGCAGCGAGGGGGTTGGGAACACTGAAGCTTTCTTT
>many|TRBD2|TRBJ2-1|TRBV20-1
CSANPPTSGYNEQFF
TGCAGTGCTAACCCCCCGACTAGCGGCTACAATGAGCAGTTCTTC
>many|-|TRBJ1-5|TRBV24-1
CATSDNRVFQPQHF
TGTGCCACCAGTGACAACAGGGTTTTTCAGCCCCAGCATTTT
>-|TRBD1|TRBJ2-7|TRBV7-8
CASSLSQGVGEQYF
TGTGCCAGCAGCTTATCACAGGGGGTGGGGGAGCAGTACTTC
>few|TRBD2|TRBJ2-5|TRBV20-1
CSCAEGGVQETQYF
TGCAGCTGCGCGGAGGGAGGGGTCCAAGAGACCCAGTACTTC
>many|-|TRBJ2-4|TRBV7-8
CASSLWAGAENIQYF
TGTGCCAGCAGCTTATGGGCAGGAGCCGAAAACATTCAGTACTTC
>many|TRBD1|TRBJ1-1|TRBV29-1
CSAKRQGGTEAFF
TGCAGCGCCAAACGACAGGGAGGAACTGAAGCTTTCTTT
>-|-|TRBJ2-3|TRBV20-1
CSAITLESIDTDTQYF
TGCAGTGCTATAACCCTAGAATCTATAGACACAGATACGCAGTATTTT
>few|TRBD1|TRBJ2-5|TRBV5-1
CASSFSGQRLETQYF
TGCGCCAGCAGCTTCTCGGGACAGCGGTTGGAGACCCAGTACTTC
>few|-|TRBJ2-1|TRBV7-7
CASSLADGSPYNEQFF
TGTGCCAGCAGCTTAGCGGACGGGAGCCCCTACAATGAGCAGTTCTTC
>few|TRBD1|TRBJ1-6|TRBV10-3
CAIQGQGESPLHF
TGTGCCATCCAAGGACAGGGAGAGTCACCCCTCCACTTT
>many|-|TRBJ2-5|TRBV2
CASSLTTKETQYF
TGTGCCAGCAGTCTGACGACTAAAGAGACCCAGTACTTC
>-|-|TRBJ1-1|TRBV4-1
CASSQDLSGRLEAFF
TGCGCCAGCAGCCAAGATCTGTCAGGGCGACTCGAAGCTTTCTTT
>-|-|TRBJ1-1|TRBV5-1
CASSLRSRATGNTEAFF
TGCGCCAGCAGCTTGCGGTCGAGGGCCACAGGGAACACTGAAGCTTTCTTT
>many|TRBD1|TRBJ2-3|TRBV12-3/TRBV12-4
CASSLDGTVTDTQYF
TGTGCCAGCAGTTTAGATGGGACAGTAACAGATACGCAGTATTTT
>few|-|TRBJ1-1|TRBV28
CASSFSGGMNTEAFF
TGTGCCAGCAGTTTCTCGGGGGGAATGAACACTGAAGCTTTCTTT
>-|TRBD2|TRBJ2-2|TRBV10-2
CASRMGGDRSGELFF
TGCGCCAGCCGCATGGGAGGGGATCGGTCCGGGGAGCTGTTTTTT
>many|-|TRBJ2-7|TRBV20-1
CSAGRQGRDYEQYF
TGCAGTGCTGGACGGCAGGGTCGGGACTACGAGCAGTACTTC